In this sample, the clone carrying this T cell receptor beta chain turned up a few times. Its antigen is unidentified. TCRdb passed the 5' RACE reads through MiXCR, listing each CDR3 protein once. This sample has about 10,000 distinct CDR3 sequences, with about 12% found just once. Germline V gene sequence: CDR1 MNHEY, CDR2 SVGEGT. The CDR3 has 14 amino acids. The germline V and J ends were trimmed by 8 bases and 2 bases, with 16 bases remaining between them. The data derive from a study of spatial heterogeneity in lung cancer. The study's findings and limits: The number of expanded tumor alpha and beta chains correlated with mutation number.

Specified time point: sample taken at primary tumor resection. The gene calls are TRBV6-2 or TRBV6-3 and TRBJ2-7; D unclear. The sequenced sample was lung tumor tissue, obtained at surgery. The receptor's source is a female donor with early-stage non-small cell lung cancer. CDR3 sequence (DNA): TGTGCCAGCGGCTTTTTGGACGGTCCCTACGAGCAGTACTTC. Its protein is CASGFLDGPYEQYF.